This entry lists 20 T cell receptor beta chains sequenced from one sample in a study of T cells expressing NK-cell markers. TCRdb reprocessed the 5' RACE reads and reports one entry per CDR3 protein, with no DNA. The sample table includes about 260,000 distinct CDR3 sequences. The sample taken for sequencing was blood T cells: a sorted CD56 or NKG2C T cell subset, CD4+ or CD8+ T cells, or bulk PBMC T cells (not recorded which). The source is a woman between 18 and 70 years old in good health.

The gene calls are TRBV10-3 and TRBJ2-3; the D gene TCRdb calls, TRBD2, cannot be checked with no DNA. The CDR3 contains 13 residues. Germline V lookup: CDR1 ENHRY, CDR2 SYGVKD. The CDR3 loop reads CAIRNNRPDTQYF.

The chain joins TRBV28 to TRBJ1-4. Germline-derived CDR1 and CDR2 are MDHEN and SYDVKM. This CDR3 has 12 amino acids. CDR3: CASGRVDEKLFF.

The genes are TRBV11-2 and TRBJ2-2; TCRdb outputs TRBD1, but without DNA this stays unchecked. Germline V CDR1 and CDR2: SGHAT, FQNNGV. The CDR3 loop spans 13 amino acids. Here the CDR3 reads CASSPRVAGELFF.

V and J are TRBV12-3 or TRBV12-4 and TRBJ1-1; TCRdb reports TRBD1, a call that lacks DNA to check it against. The CDR3 totals 12 residues. CDR3 in amino acids: CASSLRVTEAFF.

The chain combines TRBV9 with TRBJ2-1; the TCRdb call, TRBD2, lacks DNA for checking. The CDR3 consists of 16 residues. Germline loops: CDR1 SGDLS, CDR2 YYNGEE. CDR3 amino acids: CASSAELAGAAGEQFF.

The chain links TRBV24-1 to TRBJ2-1; there is no DNA to check the TCRdb D call of TRBD1. The germline V gene encodes CDR1 KGHDR and CDR2 SFDVKD. This CDR3 is built from 16 residues. The CDR3 reads CATSDAGYLGYNEQFF.

This rearrangement joins TRBV6-1 to TRBJ1-1; checking the TCRdb D call of TRBD1 is not possible without DNA. Germline V CDR1 and CDR2: MNHNS, SASEGT. This CDR3 is 15 amino acids long. The CDR3 sequence is CASSEFWRLNTEAFF.

The chain couples TRBV6-5 to TRBJ2-1. The length of the CDR3 is 17 residues. From germline, CDR1 is MNHEY and CDR2 SVGAGI. The CDR3: CASSYGLTLGSYNEQFF.

The rearrangement links TRBV7-2 to TRBJ2-5; TCRdb calls TRBD2, which cannot be checked without DNA. The CDR3 is 14 amino acids. The germline V gene encodes CDR1 SGHTA and CDR2 FQGNSA. The CDR3 protein is CASSFLQLQETQYF.

V is TRBV14 and J is TRBJ1-6. Germline CDR1 SGHDN, CDR2 FVKESK. The CDR3 has 15 residues. The CDR3 here is CASSQGGGYPRALHF.

The chain combines TRBV11-2 with TRBJ2-7. CDR3 size: 15 residues. Germline V gene data show CDR1 as SGHAT and CDR2 as FQNNGV. The CDR3 loop reads CASSLTVRNSYEQYF.

The genes are TRBV27 and TRBJ1-6. The CDR3 consists of 16 residues. CDR1 MNHEY and CDR2 SMNVEV come from the germline V gene (reference sequence). CDR3 protein: CASSLQGGIDGSPLHF.

The gene calls are TRBV20-1 and TRBJ2-7; TCRdb's D call, TRBD2, is unchecked because there is no DNA. Per germline, CDR1 DFQATT and CDR2 SNEGSKA (reference sequence). There are 14 residues in the CDR3. The CDR3 loop is CSANPSGSSYEQYF.

The chain recombines TRBV9 with TRBJ1-3. Per the germline V gene, CDR1 is SGDLS and CDR2 is YYNGEE. The CDR3 runs to 14 residues. Here the CDR3 reads CASSVAESGNTIYF. The full variable domain, with the rest looked up from reference TRBV9 and TRBJ1-3, is DSGVTQTPKHLITATGQRVTLRCSPRSGDLSVYWYQQSLDQGLQFLIQYYNGEERAKGNILERFSAQQFPDLHSELNLSSLELGDSALYFCASSVAESGNTIYFGEGSWLTVV.

The V gene is TRBV6-5, the J gene TRBJ2-7; the TCRdb D gene call, TRBD2, has no DNA to confirm it. The germline V gene has CDR1 MNHEY and CDR2 SVGAGI. CDR3 size: 17 residues. The CDR3 is CASSYGGLAGSSYEQYF.

This chain joins TRBV7-9 and TRBJ1-2; TCRdb lists TRBD1, though no DNA is available to test this call. Per germline, CDR1 SEHNR and CDR2 FQNEAQ (reference sequence). This CDR3 is built from 11 residues. CDR3 sequence reads: CANSGEYGYTF.

This chain connects TRBV7-2 to TRBJ2-5; TCRdb lists TRBD2, though no DNA is available to test this call. CDR1 is SGHTA, CDR2 FQGNSA, per germline. CDR3 length: 16 residues. The CDR3 loop is CASSSGTSGRGETQYF.

This chain joins TRBV5-1 and TRBJ2-3; there is no DNA to check the TCRdb D call of TRBD2. CDR3 length equals 19 residues. The germline CDR1 and CDR2 sequences are SGHRS and YFSETQ. The CDR3 loop reads CASSPLVRGRLYGTDTQYF.

The rearrangement joins TRBV12-3 or TRBV12-4 to TRBJ2-7; there is no DNA to check the TCRdb D call of TRBD2. This CDR3 has 16 amino acids. CDR3 region: CASSFGGSSGAYEQYF.

The J gene is TRBJ1-5, the V gene TRBV20-1. This CDR3 spans 15 amino acids. Germline V lookup: CDR1 DFQATT, CDR2 SNEGSKA (reference sequence). This chain's CDR3 is CSARDYGIGNQPQHF.